Shown below are 2 T cell receptor beta chains from a single sample sequenced in a study of blood T cell repertoires in COVID-19. Profiled with immunoSEQ multiplex PCR; TCRdb holds only in-frame clones, not every one. The sample consists of 390,000 or so clones, more than 75% of them appearing once. Sequenced: peripheral blood. The receptor set was obtained from a woman aged 25 to 39 with COVID-19, enrolled during active disease.

This chain joins TRBV18 and TRBJ1-3, with 10 nucleotides matching TRBD1. J was trimmed by 6 bases and V by 4 bases; bases with no gene match: 3. Germline CDR1 and CDR2: KGHSH and LQKENI. CDR3 length: 14 amino acids. The CDR3: CASSRGQGENTIYF. The CDR3 DNA sequence: TGTGCCAGCTCACGTGGACAGGGGGAAAACACCATATATTTT.

The chain carries TRBV18 and TRBJ2-7, with TRBD2 matching over 9 bases. V was pared by 4 bases and J by 3 bases, with 4 bases of the junction left unmatched. Germline lookup yields CDR1 KGHSH and CDR2 LQKENI. This CDR3 has 14 residues. The CDR3, as DNA: TGTGCCAGCTCACAGGCTAGCGGGAACTACGAGCAGTACTTC. Its translation is CASSQASGNYEQYF.